The rows below give T cell receptor beta chains drawn from one sample of a study of lymphopenia after photon versus proton radiotherapy. Some clones are missing from TCRdb's copy, which holds only in-frame ones; the method was immunoSEQ multiplex PCR. In the table there are about 160,000 clones, 75% to 90% of which are singletons. Sequencing was performed on peripheral blood, taken from a patient treated with photon-based radiotherapy. Every receptor here comes from a middle-aged man with gastric cancer. Each CDR3 is given with its conserved first and last residue. D genes are given only for firm matches. A clone size is listed for some rows: how often the clone was seen (once, few, many), or a class if it is expanded.

V gene	D gene	J gene	clone size	CDR3 DNA	CDR3 protein
TRBV5-1	.	TRBJ1-5	.	TGCGCCAGCAGCACCGACGGCGGGAATCAGCCCCAGCATTTT	CASSTDGGNQPQHF
TRBV28	.	TRBJ1-2	few	TGTGCCAGCAGTTTATTGGGACAAGCCTCTTTCTACACCTTC	CASSLLGQASFYTF
TRBV18	.	TRBJ2-2	.	TGTGCCAGCTCACCCACGGGACTTCAGAACACCGGGGAGCTGTTTTTT	CASSPTGLQNTGELFF
TRBV7-9	.	TRBJ2-3	.	TGTGCCAGCAGCCGCCGCCTGGATACAGATACGCAGTATTTT	CASSRRLDTDTQYF
TRBV28	.	TRBJ2-7	.	TGTGCCAGCAGCTCCTCAGGCCGGAGCTCCTACGAGCAGTACTTC	CASSSSGRSSYEQYF
TRBV7-2	.	TRBJ2-1	.	TGTGCCAGCAGCTTATTCCAACTAGAGAGGGGCAATGAGCAGTTCTTC	CASSLFQLERGNEQFF
TRBV15	TRBD1	TRBJ1-1	once	TGTGCCACCAGCTTCTACAGGGGCACTGAAGCTTTCTTT	CATSFYRGTEAFF
TRBV7-6	.	TRBJ2-7	.	TGTGCCAGCAGCTTAGGTGGAGGCCAGTATCCCTACGAGCAGTACTTC	CASSLGGGQYPYEQYF
TRBV5-1	.	TRBJ2-1	.	TGCGCCAGCAGCTTGTACGCTAGCGCCTCCTACAATGAGCAGTTCTTC	CASSLYASASYNEQFF
TRBV6-6	TRBD1	TRBJ1-3	.	TGTGCCAGCAGTTTACGACAGGGGGCTTGGAACACCATATATTTT	CASSLRQGAWNTIYF
TRBV18	.	TRBJ2-7	.	TGTGCCAGCTCACTTACCATGACAGGTCGCCAGGGCGAGGGGGAGCAGTACTTC	CASSLTMTGRQGEGEQYF
TRBV11-2	.	TRBJ2-6	.	TGTGCCAGCAGCGTTACAGACTCTGGGGCCAACGTCCTGACTTTC	CASSVTDSGANVLTF
TRBV7-8	.	TRBJ2-1	.	TGTGCCAGCAGCTTAGCGGAGGGCAGCGGCCGGGCCTACAATGAGCAGTTCTTC	CASSLAEGSGRAYNEQFF
TRBV19	.	TRBJ1-2	.	TGTGCCAGTAGTCCCCGGGCCTCGATATCTAACTATGGCTACACCTTC	CASSPRASISNYGYTF
TRBV9	TRBD2	TRBJ2-5	.	TGTGCCAGCAGCGTAAGGAGCGGACTAGCGGGAGGGGGAGAGACCCAGTACTTC	CASSVRSGLAGGGETQYF
TRBV5-4	TRBD2	TRBJ2-3	.	TGTGCCAGCAGCTCCAAGACTAGCGGGGTCGCAGATACGCAGTATTTT	CASSSKTSGVADTQYF
TRBV29-1	.	TRBJ2-1	.	TGCAGCGTGCCAAATAGCGGAGGCTCCTACAATGAGCAGTTCTTC	CSVPNSGGSYNEQFF
TRBV18	.	TRBJ1-4	.	TGTGCCAGCCAACGCGACAGTAATGAAAAACTGTTTTTT	CASQRDSNEKLFF
TRBV15	TRBD2	TRBJ2-7	.	TGTGCCACCAGCAGATCACCGGGACTAGCGGGAGGGCCGCGGGAGCAGTACTTC	CATSRSPGLAGGPREQYF
TRBV15	.	TRBJ1-3	.	TGTGCCACCAGCAGAGATACAGGTACTCACTCTGGAAACACCATATATTTT	CATSRDTGTHSGNTIYF
TRBV11-2	.	TRBJ1-1	few	TGTGCCAGCAGCGGGAAGACAGTGAACACTGAAGCTTTCTTT	CASSGKTVNTEAFF
TRBV7-9	TRBD1	TRBJ2-1	.	TGTGCCAGCAGCGGCCGTAGAGGGGGCCCAGGATACAATGAGCAGTTCTTC	CASSGRRGGPGYNEQFF
TRBV28	TRBD1	TRBJ2-7	.	TGTGCCAGCAGACCGGACAGGGTTGGCGAGCAGTACTTC	CASRPDRVGEQYF
TRBV4-1	TRBD1	TRBJ1-3	.	TGCGCCAGCAGCCAAGCTGCTTTCGGACAGGGTACTGGAAACACCATATATTTT	CASSQAAFGQGTGNTIYF
TRBV6-1	TRBD2	TRBJ2-7	.	TGTGCCAGCAGTGGAGTACTAGCGGGAGCGTCACACGAGCAGTACTTC	CASSGVLAGASHEQYF
TRBV27	TRBD2	TRBJ2-7	.	TGTGCCAGCAGTTCGGGGACTAGCGGGAGGGCCACGGGACAGTACTTC	CASSSGTSGRATGQYF
TRBV5-4	.	TRBJ2-3	.	TGTGCCAGCAGCGTGGAGGGCGCGGGAACAGATACGCAGTATTTT	CASSVEGAGTDTQYF
TRBV7-9	.	TRBJ2-3	.	TGTGCCAGCAGCTTAGTCGCCGGTACGCAGTATTTT	CASSLVAGTQYF
TRBV30	.	TRBJ1-5	.	TGTGCCTGGCAAGCGGGCTCGCATAGCAATCAGCCCCAGCATTTT	CAWQAGSHSNQPQHF
TRBV12-1	.	TRBJ2-1	.	TGTGCCAGCAGCCGCTGGGGGGCTCCGAATGAGCAGTTCTTC	CASSRWGAPNEQFF
TRBV7-9	.	TRBJ2-1	.	TGTGCCAGCAGCTTAGTTGGCAGTCCGAACTACAATGAGCAGTTCTTC	CASSLVGSPNYNEQFF
TRBV10-3	.	TRBJ2-3	.	TGTGCCATCAGTGAGCCCGGACAGCCTAGCACAGATACGCAGTATTTT	CAISEPGQPSTDTQYF
TRBV27	.	TRBJ1-5	.	TGTGCCGTTGAGAGGTCAGGGGCGAGTCAGCCCCAGCATTTT	CAVERSGASQPQHF
TRBV30	.	TRBJ1-2	.	TGTGCCTGGATCTTTACGGGTGGCTACACCTTC	CAWIFTGGYTF
TRBV27	TRBD1	TRBJ2-5	once	TGTGCCAGCAGTCCCTTGACAGGGAGAGGGGAGACCCAGTACTTC	CASSPLTGRGETQYF
TRBV2	TRBD1	TRBJ1-5	.	TGTGCCAGCAGTAGGGACAGGGGCGGCAATCAGCCCCAGCATTTT	CASSRDRGGNQPQHF
TRBV20-1	.	TRBJ1-2	.	TGCAGTGCCCTACAGAGGGACGGCTACACCTTC	CSALQRDGYTF
TRBV11-2	.	TRBJ2-5	.	TGTGCCAGCAGCTTAGAGGGGGGTACAGTCATGGAGACCCAGTACTTC	CASSLEGGTVMETQYF
TRBV5-1	TRBD2	TRBJ2-7	.	TGCGCCAGCAGAAAGATAGGAGCGGGAGGCTACGAGCAGTACTTC	CASRKIGAGGYEQYF
TRBV6-5	.	TRBJ2-5	once	TGTGCCAGCAGAGGGAGGCAGCAAGAGACCCAGTACTTC	CASRGRQQETQYF
TRBV28	.	TRBJ2-7	.	TGTGCCAGCAGTCCAATAGGGGGGTCCTACGAGCAGTACTTC	CASSPIGGSYEQYF
TRBV6-5	.	TRBJ1-4	few	TGTGCCAGCAGTTACTCGAACGGGGTTGAAAAACTGTTTTTT	CASSYSNGVEKLFF